This passage covers 28 T cell receptor beta chains from one sample sequenced in a study of T cells after yellow fever vaccination. TCRdb independently ran MiXCR on the 5' RACE reads; one entry per CDR3 protein. The sample yields roughly 300,000 distinct CDR3 sequences, less than 9.5% seen once. The material was PBMCs, obtained roughly 46 days after the first yellow fever vaccination. The receptors were sampled from a man between 18 and 35 years old who received the YFV17D yellow fever vaccine.

The chain combines TRBV10-3 with TRBJ1-2, with 7 bases identical to TRBD1. Germline lookup yields CDR1 ENHRY and CDR2 SYGVKD. Trimming removed 4 bases from V and 5 bases from J; junction bases left unmatched: 4. The CDR3 runs to 13 residues. CDR3 sequence reads: CAISAGGRYGYTF. The DNA of the CDR3 is TGTGCCATCAGTGCAGGGGGTCGATATGGCTACACCTTC.

CDR3 DNA sequence: TGTGCCAGCAGCGAAATAGGGGGGGTGCAGTTCTTC. It encodes CASSEIGGVQFF. The V call is TRBV25-1, the J call TRBJ2-1, with D perhaps TRBD2 (7 bases). Germline V gene sequence: CDR1 MGHDK, CDR2 SYGVNS. This CDR3 is built from 12 residues. V was shortened by 6 bases and J by 12 bases, with 15 bases between the two germline ends.

V is TRBV13 and J is TRBJ1-1; D remains ambiguous. The CDR3 has 13 amino acids. CDR1 is PRHDT and CDR2 is FYEKMQ in the germline V gene (reference sequence). V was shortened by 0 bases and J by 13 bases, with 15 bases between the two germline ends. CDR3 loop: CASSLGLMRVDFF. CDR3 bases: TGTGCCAGCAGCTTAGGCCTAATGAGGGTCGATTTCTTT.

In its sample, this clonotype was seen a few times. The chain carries TRBV13 and TRBJ2-5; a weak D match, TRBD2 (6 bases). This CDR3 spans 14 amino acids. Germline loops: CDR1 PRHDT, CDR2 FYEKMQ (reference sequence). V lost 11 bases, J lost 5 bases, and 21 bases lay in between. The chain's CDR3 is CASRERGASETQYF. CDR3 in DNA: TGTGCCTCCCGGGAACGCGGGGCGTCGGAGACCCAGTACTTC.

The J gene is TRBJ2-4, the V gene TRBV20-1; 7 bases agree with TRBD2. V was clipped by 3 bases and J by 8 bases; unmatched bases: 10. The CDR3 is made up of 14 amino acids. CDR1 DFQATT and CDR2 SNEGSKA come from the germline V gene (reference sequence). The CDR3 nucleotides read TGCAGTGCTAGGAGTCCCAGCGGGGATGACATTCAGTACTTC. Translation gives CSARSPSGDDIQYF.

This clonotype has a handful of counts. This rearrangement joins TRBV2 to TRBJ1-1; no clear D. V was shortened by 4 bases and J by 4 bases, with 10 bases between the two germline ends. Germline V gives CDR1 SNHLY, CDR2 FYNNEI. This CDR3 has 13 residues. The CDR3 DNA sequence: TGTGCCAGCAGTGGGACCTGGCTCACTGAAGCTTTCTTT. This sequence encodes CASSGTWLTEAFF.

J is TRBJ1-4 and V is TRBV4-2; D uncertain. From germline, CDR1 is LGHNA and CDR2 YNFKEQ. The V end lost 0 bases, the J end lost 2 bases, and 7 bases lay between the germline ends. CDR3 length: 15 amino acids. As DNA, the CDR3 is TGTGCCAGCAGCCAAGAACGGATGACTAATGAAAAACTGTTTTTT. This gives the protein CASSQERMTNEKLFF.

This clonotype was counted a few times. This sequence joins TRBV5-1 and TRBJ1-1, with D maybe TRBD1 (5 bases). Trimming removed 4 bases from V and 2 bases from J, with 12 bases in between. From germline, CDR1 is SGHRS and CDR2 YFSETQ. The CDR3 runs to 14 residues. CDR3 nucleotide sequence: TGCGCCAGCAGCCGGGACCGGACAAACACTGAAGCTTTCTTT. It specifies CASSRDRTNTEAFF.

V usage is TRBV5-1 and J usage is TRBJ2-5; TRBD1 aligns across 9 bases. Germline V gives CDR1 SGHRS, CDR2 YFSETQ. The CDR3 length is 14 residues. V was clipped by 9 bases and J by 5 bases; unmatched bases: 11. The CDR3 nucleotides read TGCGCCACCAGTCCGGGACAGGGAAAGGAGACCCAGTACTTC. Translating it yields CATSPGQGKETQYF.

The CDR3: CSALVQQKLFF. CDR3 nucleotides: TGCAGTGCTCTGGTTCAGCAAAAACTGTTTTTT. The rearrangement uses TRBV20-1 and TRBJ1-4; D uncertain. V shed 5 bases and J shed 9 bases, with 10 bases lying between them. This CDR3 comprises 11 residues. Per the germline V gene, CDR1 is DFQATT and CDR2 is SNEGSKA (reference sequence).

In this sample, this clonotype turned up a few times. V usage is TRBV7-9 and J usage is TRBJ2-7; 11 bases match TRBD1. Germline V gene data show CDR1 as SEHNR and CDR2 as FQNEAQ (reference sequence). The V gene end was trimmed by 4 bases and the J gene end by 4 bases; junction bases not matched to a gene: 6. The CDR3 contains 15 residues. The CDR3 is CASSWGQGVMYEQYV. In DNA form, the CDR3 reads TGTGCCAGCAGCTGGGGACAGGGGGTAATGTACGAGCAGTACGTC.

J is TRBJ2-5 and V is TRBV7-6; 7 bases fit TRBD2. With V trimmed by 0 bases and J by 7 bases, 8 bases remained unmatched. Germline assignment: CDR1 SGHVS and CDR2 FNYEAQ. The CDR3 runs 15 residues. CDR3 in DNA: TGTGCCAGCAGCTTAGCGGGGGGGGATGGACGGACCCAGTACTTC. It translates to CASSLAGGDGRTQYF. The whole variable domain, filled in from reference TRBV7-6 and TRBJ2-5, reads GAGVSQSPRYKVTKRGQDVALRCDPISGHVSLYWYRQALGQGPEFLTYFNYEAQQDKSGLPNDRFSAERPEGSISTLTIQRTEQRDSAMYRCASSLAGGDGRTQYFGPGTRLLVL.

With respect to this clonotype: At one end the junction does not follow the germline gene, possibly because of a read error. The chain uses TRBV13 and TRBJ2-1; TRBD1 agrees at 7 bases. This CDR3 region has 14 residues. Per the germline V gene, CDR1 is PRHDT and CDR2 is FYEKMQ (reference sequence). The DNA of the CDR3 is TGTACCAGCAGCCCTGGGACAGCTTACAATGAGCAGTTCTTC. Amino acid sequence: CTSSPGTAYNEQFF.

This chain uses TRBV5-6 with TRBJ2-1; 15 bases are shared with TRBD2. The CDR3 spans 16 residues. Germline assignment: CDR1 SGHDT and CDR2 YYEEEE. V lost 4 bases, J lost 9 bases, and 8 bases stayed unmatched. This CDR3 reads CASSPRTSGGASEQFF. The CDR3 nucleotides read TGTGCCAGCAGCCCTCGGACTAGCGGGGGGGCTAGTGAGCAGTTCTTC. The full variable domain, completed using reference TRBV5-6 and TRBJ2-1, is DAGVTQSPTHLIKTRGQQVTLRCSPKSGHDTVSWYQQALGQGPQFIFQYYEEEERQRGNFPDRFSGHQFPNYSSELNVNALLLGDSALYLCASSPRTSGGASEQFFGPGTRLTVL.

Many counts were recorded for this clonotype. V usage is TRBV7-2 and J usage is TRBJ2-1; unclear D gene. The CDR3 sequence is 12 residues long. V lost 8 bases to trimming and J lost 7 bases, with 12 bases between them. The V gene's germline CDR1 is SGHTA and CDR2 FQGNSA. Here the CDR3 reads CASHWAPNEQFF. The CDR3 nucleotides are TGTGCCAGCCATTGGGCCCCAAATGAGCAGTTCTTC.

This clonotype was counted ten times or more. The J gene is TRBJ2-3, the V gene TRBV7-2; TRBD2 is a possible D gene (6 bases). The CDR3 contains 12 residues. V dropped 5 bases and J dropped 13 bases, with 16 bases sitting between them. Germline CDR1 is SGHTA and CDR2 is FQGNSA. The CDR3 sequence is CASSPDGASEYF. The CDR3 bases are TGTGCCAGCAGCCCAGATGGGGCTAGCGAGTATTTT. Together with reference TRBV7-2 and TRBJ2-3, the CDR3 gives the full variable domain: GAGVSQSPSNKVTEKGKDVELRCDPISGHTALYWYRQSLGQGLEFLIYFQGNSAPDKSGLPSDRFSAERTGGSVSTLTIQRTQQEDSAVYLCASSPDGASEYFGPGTRLTVL.

This clonotype appeared many times. This chain joins TRBV20-1 and TRBJ1-4; 7 nucleotides line up with TRBD1. J was trimmed by 9 bases and V by 5 bases; bases with no gene match: 9. The CDR3 loop spans 13 amino acids. Germline values: CDR1 DFQATT, CDR2 SNEGSKA (reference sequence). This CDR3 is CSAPEGDRKKLFF. The DNA of the CDR3 is TGCAGTGCTCCCGAGGGGGACAGAAAAAAACTGTTTTTT.

This chain uses TRBV5-1 with TRBJ1-1, with no clear D. Trimming stripped 4 bases from V and 0 bases from J, with 13 bases between. This CDR3 is 15 amino acids long. CDR1 SGHRS and CDR2 YFSETQ come from the germline V gene. The CDR3 coding sequence is TGCGCCAGCAGCACCGGGTGGATCATGAACACTGAAGCTTTCTTT. As protein: CASSTGWIMNTEAFF.

The V call is TRBV9, the J call TRBJ2-1; D may be TRBD2 (5 bases). From germline, CDR1 is SGDLS and CDR2 YYNGEE. The CDR3 extends over 16 amino acids. V shed 3 bases and J shed 3 bases, with 16 bases lying between them. This CDR3 reads CASSEGVQDYYNEQFF. DNA of the CDR3: TGTGCCAGCAGCGAGGGAGTCCAAGATTACTACAATGAGCAGTTCTTC.

The sample holds a few counts of this clonotype. The chain carries TRBV6-7 and TRBJ2-1; possible D gene TRBD1, 7 bases. TRBV6-7 is treated as an ORF (open reading frame) with a function not yet certain. The CDR3 consists of 12 residues. Trimming stripped 6 bases from V and 7 bases from J, with 10 bases between. The CDR3 sequence: CASRSGGNEQFF. CDR3 coding DNA: TGTGCCAGCAGATCAGGGGGGAATGAGCAGTTCTTC.

This rearrangement joins TRBV12-3 or TRBV12-4 to TRBJ2-7; 10 positions agree with TRBD1. CDR3 size: 14 residues. V lost 3 bases, J lost 7 bases, and 6 bases stayed unmatched. CDR3 DNA sequence: TGTGCCAGCAGTTTTTGGACAGGGGGGCATGAGCAGTACTTC. Translating it yields CASSFWTGGHEQYF.

This chain joins TRBV7-6 and TRBJ2-3; D uncertain. Deletions cut 2 bases from V and 2 bases from J, with 5 bases between. The CDR3 runs 13 residues. CDR1 and CDR2 (germline): SGHVS, FNYEAQ. CDR3 protein: CASSLSHTDTQYF. CDR3 sequence (DNA): TGTGCCAGCAGCTTAAGTCACACAGATACGCAGTATTTT.

This clonotype came up a few times. CDR3 nucleotide sequence: TGTGCCAGCAGCTTATCTCGTGAGGCTTTGCGGTATTTT. Protein product: CASSLSREALRYF. The rearrangement uses TRBV7-2 and TRBJ2-3; D not resolved. Deletions cut 2 bases from V and 14 bases from J, with 17 bases between. Germline V CDR1 and CDR2: SGHTA, FQGNSA. This CDR3 comprises 13 residues.

This clonotype was seen repeatedly, ten times or more. The chain recombines TRBV4-1 with TRBJ2-5; 7 bases are shared with TRBD1. This CDR3 is 14 amino acids long. The germline gives CDR1 MGHRA, CDR2 YSYEKL. V dropped 5 bases and J dropped 3; count of bases not matched to a gene: 6. The CDR3 sequence is CASSATGTEETQYF. CDR3 bases: TGCGCCAGCAGCGCAACCGGGACAGAAGAGACCCAGTACTTC.

This clonotype was observed many times. The J gene is TRBJ2-1, the V gene TRBV12-3 or TRBV12-4; the match to TRBD2 covers 12 bases. Trimming removed 7 bases from V and 9 bases from J; junction bases left unmatched: 10. CDR3 size: 15 residues. Here the CDR3 reads CASTRASGGAGEQFF. The CDR3 DNA sequence: TGTGCCAGCACCCGGGCTAGCGGGGGGGCCGGTGAGCAGTTCTTC.

This chain uses TRBV6-5 with TRBJ2-7; no firm D call. Germline V gene lookup returns CDR1 MNHEY and CDR2 SVGAGI. The CDR3 length is 13 residues. Trimming took 5 bases from V and 7 from J, leaving 15 bases between them. The CDR3: CASSHPQWLEQYV. The DNA of the CDR3 is TGTGCCAGCAGTCACCCTCAGTGGTTGGAGCAGTACGTC.

This clonotype was picked up a small number of times. V is TRBV7-6 and J is TRBJ2-1, with a possible D match to TRBD1 (6 bases). Germline assignment: CDR1 SGHVS and CDR2 FNYEAQ. V dropped 10 bases and J dropped 8 bases, with 15 bases sitting between them. This CDR3 region has 12 residues. DNA of the CDR3: TGTGCCACCGCGGCAGGGGCGGATGAGCAGTTCTTC. It encodes CATAAGADEQFF.

This chain joins TRBV7-2 and TRBJ2-5; D gene uncertain. CDR1 and CDR2 (germline): SGHTA, FQGNSA. V lost 2 bases to trimming and J lost 1 base, with 8 bases between them. The CDR3 is 14 amino acids. The CDR3 protein is CASSLQAVQETQYF. CDR3 DNA: TGTGCCAGCAGCTTACAAGCAGTCCAAGAGACCCAGTACTTC. The entire variable domain, with the rest obtained from reference TRBV7-2 and TRBJ2-5, is as follows: GAGVSQSPSNKVTEKGKDVELRCDPISGHTALYWYRQSLGQGLEFLIYFQGNSAPDKSGLPSDRFSAERTGGSVSTLTIQRTQQEDSAVYLCASSLQAVQETQYFGPGTRLLVL.